A single TCR beta chain is shown here with its context. Sequenced by immunoSEQ multiplex PCR; TCRdb stores in-frame clones only, minus some. This sample has roughly 850,000 clones, with 96% found just once. CD8 cells regarded as naive lacked CD45RO, were positively chosen for CCR7, and omitted terminally differentiated effector memory CD45RA+ cells. This specimen comes from a study of shared clonotypes between healthy human individuals. Trimming took 0 bases from V and 5 from J, leaving 9 bases between them. The V gene's germline CDR1 is SGDLS and CDR2 YYNGEE. CDR3 size: 13 residues. Sequenced material: naive CD8+ T cells sorted from blood. This receptor was identified in a young man in good health. This chain uses TRBV9 with TRBJ2-7, with D possibly being TRBD2 (6 bases). The CDR3 sequence is CASSVGGIDEQYF. The CDR3 bases are TGTGCCAGCAGCGTAGGCGGGATAGACGAGCAGTACTTC.